This TCR beta chain was captured in a study of T cell clonotyping in hematopoietic cell transplantation. The wider study: Cytoreduction preceded collection of pretransplant recipient samples. General study points: Recipient TCR diversity dropped after transplant; expanded clonotypes rose from day 30 to 180. Without cell sorting, CD4 versus CD8 contributions remain unresolved.

Details on this clone: Its specificity is unknown.

Profiling relied on immunoSEQ multiplex PCR, and the TCRdb table lists in-frame clones only, not all of them. The sample lists some 16,000 clones; 85% to 95% were seen once. CDR1 and CDR2 from the germline V gene are LNHDA and SQIVND (reference sequence). CDR3 length: 18 amino acids. V lost 0 bases, J lost 0 bases, and 15 bases lay in between. Regarding time point: recipient sample about 28 days before transplant, after cytoreduction. The receptor was isolated from a man aged 18-30 years with biphenotypic leukemia. Some clones in this sample may be carry-over from other donors' samples. This rearrangement joins TRBV19 to TRBJ1-5; D unclear. The sample in question was peripheral blood mononuclear cells, obtained before stem cell transplant. CDR3 residues: CASSIDPLGSYSNQPQHF. As DNA, the CDR3 is TGTGCCAGTAGTATAGACCCCCTCGGGAGCTATAGCAATCAGCCCCAGCATTTT.